Here is one T cell receptor beta chain with its context. What it binds is unknown. These data originate in a study of cytomegalovirus exposure and HLA in healthy donors. The study ran its PCR with 60 Vbeta and 13 Jbeta primers. Sequencing was performed with immunoSEQ multiplex PCR; in TCRdb, only in-frame clones are kept and a portion is missing. The repertoire holds more than 90,000 clones, with just under 80% as singletons. General observations from the study: No immune exposure information besides CMV serostatus was available. Later analysis identified 16,000 or so TCR beta sequences associated with HLA alleles, using a false discovery rate threshold of 0.05. Later analysis placed DRB1 highest and HLA-C lowest in TCR association rates, which differed by HLA locus. The majority of TCR sequences were rare, yet some public TCRs appeared in many donors.

This TCR was sampled from a woman aged 35 to 49 in good health and CMV-seropositive. Sequenced: PBMCs.

The CDR3 DNA sequence: TGTGCCAGCAGCTTGCAACTAGCGGCCTACAATGAGCAGTTCTTC. Translation: CASSLQLAAYNEQFF. This rearrangement joins TRBV5-8 to TRBJ2-1; 8 bases fit TRBD2. Germline V lookup: CDR1 SGHTS, CDR2 YDEGEE. Trimming took 1 base from V and 2 from J; bases not matched to a gene: 2. CDR3 length equals 15 residues. The full variable domain, rest sourced from reference TRBV5-8 and TRBJ2-1, is EAGVTQSPTHLIKTRGQQATLRCSPISGHTSVYWYQQALGLGLQFLLWYDEGEERNRGNFPPRFSGRQFPNYSSELNVNALELEDSALYLCASSLQLAAYNEQFFGPGTRLTVL.